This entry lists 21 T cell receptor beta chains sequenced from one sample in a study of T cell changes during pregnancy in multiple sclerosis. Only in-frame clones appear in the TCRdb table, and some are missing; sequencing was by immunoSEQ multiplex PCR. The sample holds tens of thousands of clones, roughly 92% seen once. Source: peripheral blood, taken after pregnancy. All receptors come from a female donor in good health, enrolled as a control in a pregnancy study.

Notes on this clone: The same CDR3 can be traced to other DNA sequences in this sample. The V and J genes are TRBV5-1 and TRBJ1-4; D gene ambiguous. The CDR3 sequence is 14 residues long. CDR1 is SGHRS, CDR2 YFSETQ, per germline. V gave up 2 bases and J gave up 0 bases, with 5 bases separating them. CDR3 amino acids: CASSLAATNEKLFF. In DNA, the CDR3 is TGCGCCAGCAGCTTAGCGGCAACTAATGAAAAACTGTTTTTT.

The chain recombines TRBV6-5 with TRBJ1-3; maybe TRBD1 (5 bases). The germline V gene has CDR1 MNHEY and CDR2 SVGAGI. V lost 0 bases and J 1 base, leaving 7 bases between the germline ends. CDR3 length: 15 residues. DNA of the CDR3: TGTGCCAGCAGTTACTCGACAGTATCTGGAAACACCATATATTTT. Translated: CASSYSTVSGNTIYF.

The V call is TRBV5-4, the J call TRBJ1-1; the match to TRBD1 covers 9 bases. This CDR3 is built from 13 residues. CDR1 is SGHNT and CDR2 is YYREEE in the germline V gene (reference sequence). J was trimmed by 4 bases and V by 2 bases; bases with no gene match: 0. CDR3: CASSLQGATEAFF. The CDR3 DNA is TGTGCCAGCAGCTTACAGGGGGCCACTGAAGCTTTCTTT.

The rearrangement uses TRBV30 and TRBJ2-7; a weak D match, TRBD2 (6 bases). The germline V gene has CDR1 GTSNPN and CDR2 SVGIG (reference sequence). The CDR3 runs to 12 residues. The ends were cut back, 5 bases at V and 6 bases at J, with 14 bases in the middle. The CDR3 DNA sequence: TGTGCCTGGTCCAGGGACTTCCGCGAGCAGTACTTC. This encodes CAWSRDFREQYF.

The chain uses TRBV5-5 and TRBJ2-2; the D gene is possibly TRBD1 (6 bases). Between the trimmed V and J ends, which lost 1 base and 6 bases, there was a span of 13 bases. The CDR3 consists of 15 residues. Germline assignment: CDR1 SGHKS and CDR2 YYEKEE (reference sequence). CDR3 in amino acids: CASSLTFSGAGELFF. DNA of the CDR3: TGTGCCAGCAGCTTGACATTCTCAGGGGCCGGGGAGCTGTTTTTT. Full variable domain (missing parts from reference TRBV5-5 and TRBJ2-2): DAGVTQSPTHLIKTRGQQVTLRCSPISGHKSVSWYQQVLGQGPQFIFQYYEKEERGRGNFPDRFSARQFPNYSSELNVNALLLGDSALYLCASSLTFSGAGELFFGEGSRLTVL.

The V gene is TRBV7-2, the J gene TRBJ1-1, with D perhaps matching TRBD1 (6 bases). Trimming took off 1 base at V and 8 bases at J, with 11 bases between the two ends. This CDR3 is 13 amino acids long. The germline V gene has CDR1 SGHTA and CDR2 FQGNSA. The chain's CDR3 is CASSLVRTAEAFF. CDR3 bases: TGTGCCAGCAGCTTAGTTCGGACAGCCGAAGCTTTCTTT.

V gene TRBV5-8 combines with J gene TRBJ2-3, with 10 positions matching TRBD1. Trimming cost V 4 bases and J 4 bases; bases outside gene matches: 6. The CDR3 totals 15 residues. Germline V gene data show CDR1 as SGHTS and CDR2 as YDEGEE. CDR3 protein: CASSLTGGVADTQYF. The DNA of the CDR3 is TGTGCCAGCAGCCTGACAGGGGGCGTCGCAGATACGCAGTATTTT.

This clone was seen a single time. The CDR3 nucleotides are TGTGCCAGTAGTATAGGGGGGGGGACCTATGACAATGAGCAGTTCTTC. This codes for CASSIGGGTYDNEQFF. The genes are TRBV19 and TRBJ2-1, with 7 bases lining up with TRBD2. Losses at the gene ends were 1 base for V and 5 bases for J; bases not matched to a gene: 8. This CDR3 has 16 residues. Germline V gene data show CDR1 as LNHDA and CDR2 as SQIVND (reference sequence).

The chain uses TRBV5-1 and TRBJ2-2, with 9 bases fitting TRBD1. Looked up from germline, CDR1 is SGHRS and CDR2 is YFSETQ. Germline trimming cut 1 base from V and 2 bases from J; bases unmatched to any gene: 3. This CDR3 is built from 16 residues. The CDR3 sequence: CASSLRTGGNTGELFF. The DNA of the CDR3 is TGCGCCAGCAGCTTGCGCACAGGGGGCAACACCGGGGAGCTGTTTTTT.

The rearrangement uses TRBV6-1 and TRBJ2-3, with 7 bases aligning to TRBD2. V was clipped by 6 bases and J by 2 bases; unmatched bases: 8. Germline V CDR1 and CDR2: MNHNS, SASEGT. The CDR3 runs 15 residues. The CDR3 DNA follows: TGTGCCAGCAGGATGGGAGCGGGGTTCACAGATACGCAGTATTTT. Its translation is CASRMGAGFTDTQYF.

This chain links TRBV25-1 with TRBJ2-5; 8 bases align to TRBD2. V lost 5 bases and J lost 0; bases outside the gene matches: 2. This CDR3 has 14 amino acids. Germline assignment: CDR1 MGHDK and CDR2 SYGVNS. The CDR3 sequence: CASSLAGNQETQYF. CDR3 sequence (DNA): TGTGCCAGCAGTTTAGCGGGAAACCAAGAGACCCAGTACTTC.

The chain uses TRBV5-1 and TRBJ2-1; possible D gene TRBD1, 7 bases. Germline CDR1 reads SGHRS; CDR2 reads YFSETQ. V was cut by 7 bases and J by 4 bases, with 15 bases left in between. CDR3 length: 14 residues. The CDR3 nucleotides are TGCGCCAGCCGCGGGACAGCTCTATACAATGAGCAGTTCTTC. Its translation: CASRGTALYNEQFF. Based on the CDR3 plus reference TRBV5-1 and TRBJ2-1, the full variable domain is KAGVTQTPRYLIKTRGQQVTLSCSPISGHRSVSWYQQTPGQGLQFLFEYFSETQRNKGNFPGRFSGRQFSNSRSEMNVSTLELGDSALYLCASRGTALYNEQFFGPGTRLTVL.

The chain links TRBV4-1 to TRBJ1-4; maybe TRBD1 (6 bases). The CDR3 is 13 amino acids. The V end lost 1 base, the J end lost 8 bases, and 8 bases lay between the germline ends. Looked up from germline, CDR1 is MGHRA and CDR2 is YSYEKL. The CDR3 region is CASSQAQGEKLFF. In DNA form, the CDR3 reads TGCGCCAGCAGCCAAGCCCAGGGGGAAAAACTGTTTTTT.

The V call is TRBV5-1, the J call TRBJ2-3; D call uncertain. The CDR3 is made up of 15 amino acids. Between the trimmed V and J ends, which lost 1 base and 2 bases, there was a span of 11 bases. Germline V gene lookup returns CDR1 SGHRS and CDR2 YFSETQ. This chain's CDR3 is CASSLSAAFTDTQYF. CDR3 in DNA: TGCGCCAGCAGCTTGTCTGCGGCCTTCACAGATACGCAGTATTTT.

In DNA form, the CDR3 reads TGTGCCAGTAGTATTCCAGGGGCGGGTTATGGCTACACCTTC. Protein sequence: CASSIPGAGYGYTF. The chain links TRBV19 to TRBJ1-2, with a possible D match to TRBD1 (6 bases). V was clipped by 3 bases and J by 5 bases, with 13 bases between them. Germline-derived CDR1 and CDR2 are LNHDA and SQIVND (reference sequence). The CDR3 length is 14 residues. Complete variable domain (other parts from reference TRBV19 and TRBJ1-2): DGGITQSPKYLFRKEGQNVTLSCEQNLNHDAMYWYRQDPGQGLRLIYYSQIVNDFQKGDIAEGYSVSREKKESFPLTVTSAQKNPTAFYLCASSIPGAGYGYTFGSGTRLTVV.

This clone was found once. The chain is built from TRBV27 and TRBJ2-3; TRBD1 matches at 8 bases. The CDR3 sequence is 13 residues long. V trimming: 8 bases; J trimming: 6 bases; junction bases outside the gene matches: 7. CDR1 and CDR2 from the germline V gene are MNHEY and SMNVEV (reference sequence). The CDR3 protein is CASSQQGGDTQYF. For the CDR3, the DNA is TGTGCCAGCTCCCAACAGGGGGGCGATACGCAGTATTTT.

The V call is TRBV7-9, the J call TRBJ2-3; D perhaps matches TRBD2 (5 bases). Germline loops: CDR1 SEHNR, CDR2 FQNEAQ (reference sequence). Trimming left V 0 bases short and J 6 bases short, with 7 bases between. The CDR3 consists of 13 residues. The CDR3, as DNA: TGTGCCAGCAGCTTAGCGGGCGGGGATACGCAGTATTTT. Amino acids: CASSLAGGDTQYF.

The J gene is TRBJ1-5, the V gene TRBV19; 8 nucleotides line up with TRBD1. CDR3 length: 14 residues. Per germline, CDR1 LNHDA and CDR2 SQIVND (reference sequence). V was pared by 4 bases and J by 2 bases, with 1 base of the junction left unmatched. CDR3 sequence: CASSKDRGNQPQHF. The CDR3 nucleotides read TGTGCCAGTAGTAAGGACAGGGGCAATCAGCCCCAGCATTTT.

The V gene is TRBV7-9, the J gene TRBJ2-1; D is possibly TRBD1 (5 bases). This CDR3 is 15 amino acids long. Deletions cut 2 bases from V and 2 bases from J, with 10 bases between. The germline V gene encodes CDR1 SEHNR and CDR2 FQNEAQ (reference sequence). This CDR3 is CASSLRQQPYNEQFF. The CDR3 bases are TGTGCCAGCAGCTTACGACAGCAACCCTACAATGAGCAGTTCTTC.

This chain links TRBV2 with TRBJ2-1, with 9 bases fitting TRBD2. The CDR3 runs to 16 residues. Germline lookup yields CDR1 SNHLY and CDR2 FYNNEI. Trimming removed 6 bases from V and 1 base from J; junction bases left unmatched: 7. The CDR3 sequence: CASRKSSGGSYNEQFF. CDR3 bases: TGTGCCAGCAGGAAGAGTAGCGGGGGATCCTACAATGAGCAGTTCTTC.

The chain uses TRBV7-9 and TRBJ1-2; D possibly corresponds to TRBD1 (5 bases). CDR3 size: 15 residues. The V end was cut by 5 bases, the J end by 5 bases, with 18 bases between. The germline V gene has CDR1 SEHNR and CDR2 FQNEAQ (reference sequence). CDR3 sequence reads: CASSAKNPGMYGYTF. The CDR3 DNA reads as TGTGCCAGCAGCGCTAAGAACCCAGGGATGTATGGCTACACCTTC.